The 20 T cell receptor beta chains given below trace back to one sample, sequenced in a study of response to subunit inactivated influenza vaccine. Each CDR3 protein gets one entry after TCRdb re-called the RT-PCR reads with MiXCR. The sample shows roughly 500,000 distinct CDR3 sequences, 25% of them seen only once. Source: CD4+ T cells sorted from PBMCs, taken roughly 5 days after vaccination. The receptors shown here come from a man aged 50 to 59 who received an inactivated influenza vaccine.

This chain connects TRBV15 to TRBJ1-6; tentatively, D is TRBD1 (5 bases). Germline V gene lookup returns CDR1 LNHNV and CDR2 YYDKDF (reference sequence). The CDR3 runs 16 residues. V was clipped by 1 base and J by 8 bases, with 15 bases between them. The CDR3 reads CATSRGGGMIDSPLHF. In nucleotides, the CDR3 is TGTGCCACCAGCAGAGGCGGGGGAATGATAGATTCACCCCTCCACTTT. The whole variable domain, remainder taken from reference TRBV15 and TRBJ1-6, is DAMVIQNPRYQVTQFGKPVTLSCSQTLNHNVMYWYQQKSSQAPKLLFHYYDKDFNNEADTPDNFQSRRPNTSFCFLDIRSPGLGDTAMYLCATSRGGGMIDSPLHFGNGTRLTVT.

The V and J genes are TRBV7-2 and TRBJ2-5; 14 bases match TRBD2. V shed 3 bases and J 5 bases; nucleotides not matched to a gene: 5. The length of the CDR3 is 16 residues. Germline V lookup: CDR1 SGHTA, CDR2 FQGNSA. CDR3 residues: CASSLGLAGVVETQYF. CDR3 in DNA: TGTGCCAGCAGCTTGGGACTAGCGGGAGTTGTTGAGACCCAGTACTTC. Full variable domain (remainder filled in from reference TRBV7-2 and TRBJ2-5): GAGVSQSPSNKVTEKGKDVELRCDPISGHTALYWYRQSLGQGLEFLIYFQGNSAPDKSGLPSDRFSAERTGGSVSTLTIQRTQQEDSAVYLCASSLGLAGVVETQYFGPGTRLLVL.

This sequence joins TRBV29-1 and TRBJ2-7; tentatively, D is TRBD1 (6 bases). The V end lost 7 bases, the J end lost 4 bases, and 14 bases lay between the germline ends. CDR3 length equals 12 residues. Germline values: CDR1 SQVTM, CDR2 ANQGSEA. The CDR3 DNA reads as TGCAGCGCAATACGGACAGAATACGAGCAGTACTTC. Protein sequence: CSAIRTEYEQYF.

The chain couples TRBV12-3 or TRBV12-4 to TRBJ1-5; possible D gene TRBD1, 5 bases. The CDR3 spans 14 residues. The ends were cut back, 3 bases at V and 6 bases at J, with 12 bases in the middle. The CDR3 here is CASSFAQDAQPQHF. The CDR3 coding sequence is TGTGCCAGCAGTTTCGCACAGGACGCTCAGCCCCAGCATTTT.

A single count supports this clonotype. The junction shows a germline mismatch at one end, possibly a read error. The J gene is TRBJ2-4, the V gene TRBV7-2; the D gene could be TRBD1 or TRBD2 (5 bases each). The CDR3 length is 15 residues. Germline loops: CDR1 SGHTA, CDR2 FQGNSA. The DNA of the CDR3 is TGTGCCACCAGCTTAGGGTCGCCGGGGCGGGACATTCAGTACTTC. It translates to CATSLGSPGRDIQYF.

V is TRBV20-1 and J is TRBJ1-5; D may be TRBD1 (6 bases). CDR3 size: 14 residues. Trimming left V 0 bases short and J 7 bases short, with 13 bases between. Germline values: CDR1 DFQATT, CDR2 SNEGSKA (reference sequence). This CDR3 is CSARDPGVGQPQHF. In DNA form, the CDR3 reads TGCAGTGCTAGAGATCCAGGGGTTGGGCAGCCCCAGCATTTT.

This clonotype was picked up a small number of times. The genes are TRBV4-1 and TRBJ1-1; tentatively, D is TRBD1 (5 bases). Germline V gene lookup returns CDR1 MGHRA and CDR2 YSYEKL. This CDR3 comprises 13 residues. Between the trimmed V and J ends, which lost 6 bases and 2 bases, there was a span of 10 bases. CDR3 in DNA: TGCGCCAGCAGAAAAGGGGATAACACTGAAGCTTTCTTT. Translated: CASRKGDNTEAFF.

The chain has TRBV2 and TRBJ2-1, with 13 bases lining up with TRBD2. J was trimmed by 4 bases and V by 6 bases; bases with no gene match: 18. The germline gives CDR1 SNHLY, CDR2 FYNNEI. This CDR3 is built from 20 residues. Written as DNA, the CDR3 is TGTGCCAGCAGGTATACCTCCTCCGGGACTAGCGGGACACCATACAATGAGCAGTTCTTC. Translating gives CASRYTSSGTSGTPYNEQFF.

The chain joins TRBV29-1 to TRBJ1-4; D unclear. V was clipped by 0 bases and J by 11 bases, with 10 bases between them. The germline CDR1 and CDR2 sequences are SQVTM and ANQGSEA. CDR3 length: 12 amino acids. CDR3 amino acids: CSVEDPAGKLFF. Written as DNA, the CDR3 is TGCAGCGTTGAAGATCCCGCCGGGAAACTGTTTTTT.

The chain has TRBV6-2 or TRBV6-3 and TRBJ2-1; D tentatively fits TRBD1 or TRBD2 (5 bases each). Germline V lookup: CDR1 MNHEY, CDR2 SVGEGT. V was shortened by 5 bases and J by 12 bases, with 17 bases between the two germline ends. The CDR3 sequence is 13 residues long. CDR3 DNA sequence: TGTGCCAGCAGTCAGACAGTAGCGACGTCGCAGTTCTTC. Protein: CASSQTVATSQFF.

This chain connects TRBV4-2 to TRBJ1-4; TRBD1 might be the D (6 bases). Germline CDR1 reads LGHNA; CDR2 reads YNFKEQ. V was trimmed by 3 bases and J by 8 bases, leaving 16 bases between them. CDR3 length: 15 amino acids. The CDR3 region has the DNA TGTGCCAGCAGCCAGAACAGGGAAGTGAGCGAAAAACTGTTTTTT. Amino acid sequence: CASSQNREVSEKLFF.

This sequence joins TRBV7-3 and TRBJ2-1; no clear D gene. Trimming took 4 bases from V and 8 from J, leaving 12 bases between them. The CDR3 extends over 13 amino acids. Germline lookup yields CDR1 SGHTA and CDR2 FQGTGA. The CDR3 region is CASSSKRNDEQFF. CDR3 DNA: TGTGCCAGCAGCTCGAAACGAAACGATGAGCAGTTCTTC.

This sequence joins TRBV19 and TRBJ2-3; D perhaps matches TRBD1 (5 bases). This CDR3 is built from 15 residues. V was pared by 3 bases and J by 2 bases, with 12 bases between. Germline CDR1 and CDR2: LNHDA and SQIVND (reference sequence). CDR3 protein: CASSIKGQATDTQYF. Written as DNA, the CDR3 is TGTGCCAGTAGTATTAAAGGACAAGCCACAGATACGCAGTATTTT.

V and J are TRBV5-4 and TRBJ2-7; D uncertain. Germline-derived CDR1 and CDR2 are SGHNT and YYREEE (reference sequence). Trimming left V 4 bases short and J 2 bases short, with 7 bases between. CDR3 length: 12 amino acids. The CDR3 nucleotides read TGTGCCAGCAGCAGAGAGACCTACGAGCAGTACTTC. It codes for CASSRETYEQYF.

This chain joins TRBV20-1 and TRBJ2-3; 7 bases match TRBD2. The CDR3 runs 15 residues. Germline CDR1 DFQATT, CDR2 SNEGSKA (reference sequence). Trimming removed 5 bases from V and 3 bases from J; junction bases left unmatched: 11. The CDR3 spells CSAPFGGVGTDTQYF. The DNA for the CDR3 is TGCAGTGCTCCCTTTGGGGGGGTGGGTACAGATACGCAGTATTTT.

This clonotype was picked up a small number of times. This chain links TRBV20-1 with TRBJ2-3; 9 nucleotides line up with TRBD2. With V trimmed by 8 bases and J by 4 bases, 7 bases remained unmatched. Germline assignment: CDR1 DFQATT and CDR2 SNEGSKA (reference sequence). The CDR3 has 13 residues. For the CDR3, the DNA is TGCAGTTTTAGCGGGAGTGCCTCAGATACGCAGTATTTT. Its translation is CSFSGSASDTQYF.

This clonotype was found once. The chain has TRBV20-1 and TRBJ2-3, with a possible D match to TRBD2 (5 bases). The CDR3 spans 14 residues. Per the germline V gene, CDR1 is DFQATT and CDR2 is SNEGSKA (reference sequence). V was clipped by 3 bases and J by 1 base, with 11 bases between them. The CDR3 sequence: CSASLAPGTDTQYF. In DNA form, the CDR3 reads TGCAGTGCTAGTCTAGCACCCGGCACAGATACGCAGTATTTT.

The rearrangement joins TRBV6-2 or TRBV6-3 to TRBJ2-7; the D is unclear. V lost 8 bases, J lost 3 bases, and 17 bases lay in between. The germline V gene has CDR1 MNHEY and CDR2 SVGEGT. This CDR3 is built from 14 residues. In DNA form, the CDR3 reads TGTGCCAGCCGTTCGGCCACGGTTGGCTACGAGCAGTACTTC. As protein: CASRSATVGYEQYF.

Here the CDR3 DNA reads TGTGCCAGCACATTCGGGACAGGGGGCACAGATACGCAGTATTTT. Translated, it gives CASTFGTGGTDTQYF. V gene TRBV12-3 or TRBV12-4 combines with J gene TRBJ2-3, with TRBD1 matching over 10 bases. V lost 7 bases, J lost 1 base, and 5 bases stayed unmatched. CDR3 size: 15 residues.

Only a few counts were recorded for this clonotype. CDR3 sequence: CASSQDNRLALYEQYF. CDR3 DNA sequence: TGCGCCAGCAGCCAAGATAATAGGCTAGCCCTTTACGAGCAGTACTTC. The chain combines TRBV4-3 with TRBJ2-7; possibly TRBD2 for D (5 bases). Per the germline V gene, CDR1 is LGHNA and CDR2 is YSLEER. Trimming pared 0 bases from V and 4 bases from J, leaving 16 bases between. The CDR3 sequence is 16 residues long.